This T cell receptor beta chain was found in a study of T cells in Graves' hyperthyroidism and ophthalmopathy. Study summary: Peripheral blood was collected at initial diagnosis, before any treatment. Study-level points and caveats: The blood repertoire included most of the expanded thyroid clonotypes above 0.001.

TCR beta CDR3 regions were amplified from RNA. HTBI primers were employed in a first-round RT-PCR of the TCR CDR3. Each CDR3 protein gets one entry after TCRdb re-called the multiplex PCR reads with MiXCR. The data hold a few hundred thousand distinct CDR3 sequences, with 15% to 17% observed a single time. This clonotype has at least ten counts. Antigen specificity is unknown. Disease duration under 2 months; hyperthyroidism patients were aged 18 to 65. Trimming removed 6 bases from V and 5 bases from J, with 13 bases in between. Germline V gene lookup returns CDR1 SNHLY and CDR2 FYNNEI. The length of the CDR3 is 13 residues.

This TCR derives from a young woman with Graves' hyperthyroidism. The specimen sequenced was blood. J is TRBJ2-5 and V is TRBV2; D unresolved. CDR3 protein: CASSPDAPETQYF. In nucleotides, the CDR3 is TGTGCCAGCAGCCCTGACGCCCCGGAGACCCAGTACTTC.